A single sample gave rise to the 7 T cell receptor beta chains below, sequenced in a study of PD-1 blockade in classical Hodgkin lymphoma. Each patient relapsed following autologous stem cell transplantation, and prior brentuximab vedotin exposure differed. Produced via immunoSEQ multiplex PCR; TCRdb's table is partial and in-frame only. Of over 35,000 clones listed, about 90% are singletons. This material consisted of peripheral blood mononuclear cells (PBMCs), taken at baseline. These receptors were collected from a human donor with classical Hodgkin lymphoma.

The genes are TRBV7-9 and TRBJ2-3; D may be TRBD1 (5 bases). The CDR3 covers 16 residues. With 3 bases removed from V and 1 base from J, the gap between germline ends came to 14 bases. Germline V CDR1 and CDR2: SEHNR, FQNEAQ (reference sequence). This CDR3 is CASSFPRGTGTDTQYF. CDR3 in DNA: TGTGCCAGCAGCTTTCCTAGGGGTACTGGCACAGATACGCAGTATTTT.

V and J are TRBV19 and TRBJ1-1; 10 nucleotides agree with TRBD1. Germline V gene data show CDR1 as LNHDA and CDR2 as SQIVND (reference sequence). Trimming cost V 1 base and J 7 bases; bases outside gene matches: 9. This CDR3 is 16 amino acids long. The chain's CDR3 is CASSIVGTGEENEAFF. CDR3 sequence (DNA): TGTGCCAGTAGTATAGTCGGGACAGGGGAGGAAAATGAAGCTTTCTTT.

The chain uses TRBV7-2 and TRBJ2-7, with D possibly called TRBD1 or TRBD2 (5 bases each). The CDR3 extends over 14 amino acids. Germline-derived CDR1 and CDR2 are SGHTA and FQGNSA. V was pared by 5 bases and J by 2 bases, with 13 bases between. The CDR3 DNA follows: TGTGCCAGCAGCCCTCCGGGGCTAGCCTACGAGCAGTACTTC. Translated: CASSPPGLAYEQYF.

This rearrangement joins TRBV2 to TRBJ2-2, with TRBD2 as a possible D gene (5 bases). In germline, CDR1 is SNHLY, CDR2 FYNNEI. The V end lost 1 base, the J end lost 4 bases, and 10 bases lay between the germline ends. The CDR3 sequence is 15 residues long. The CDR3, as DNA: TGTGCCAGCAGTGAAGGGGTCGCGGGCACCGGGGAGCTGTTTTTT. This translates into CASSEGVAGTGELFF.

The chain recombines TRBV27 with TRBJ2-7, with 10 bases matching TRBD2. There are 15 residues in the CDR3. V trimming: 3 bases; J trimming: 7 bases; junction bases outside the gene matches: 9. CDR1 is MNHEY, CDR2 SMNVEV, per germline (reference sequence). In nucleotides, the CDR3 is TGTGCCAGCAGTTTGGGGACTAGCGCCTCGGGGGAGCAGTACTTC. Translating gives CASSLGTSASGEQYF.

The chain recombines TRBV7-9 with TRBJ1-1; 8 bases align to TRBD1. The germline gives CDR1 SEHNR, CDR2 FQNEAQ (reference sequence). The CDR3 runs 15 residues. Unmatched junction bases numbered 8, after V lost 5 bases and J lost 3 bases. The DNA for the CDR3 is TGTGCCAGCAGCCGAGGTCAGGGGGCCGACACTGAAGCTTTCTTT. This encodes CASSRGQGADTEAFF.

In this sample, this clone turned up a few times. The genes are TRBV27 and TRBJ2-2, with D tentatively TRBD2 (7 bases). The CDR3 extends over 16 amino acids. Trimming took 3 bases from V and 4 from J, leaving 15 bases between them. Germline V gene sequence: CDR1 MNHEY, CDR2 SMNVEV (reference sequence). The DNA of the CDR3 is TGTGCCAGCAGTTTGGGGGGGGGCTTAGGCACCGGGGAGCTGTTTTTT. Translation gives CASSLGGGLGTGELFF.